This T cell receptor beta chain was identified during a study of blood T cell repertoires in COVID-19. Study-level information: In each case, the material was cDNA or gDNA derived from T cells, B-cell-depleted T cells, or PBMCs.

Per the study methods: Amplification of reference gene primers was used by the study to estimate nucleated cell counts. Some clones are missing from TCRdb's copy, which holds only in-frame ones; the method was immunoSEQ multiplex PCR. V and J calls and clone size follow that table, whereas D and trimming were derived from the DNA. The table lists about 160,000 clones, about 85% of them singletons. In regard to this clone: The junction does not match germline at one end; this may be a read error.

This CDR3 region has 12 residues. The chain joins TRBV12-3 or TRBV12-4 to TRBJ1-2; 9 nucleotides align to TRBD1. This clonotype was sampled from a woman aged 50 to 65 with COVID-19, enrolled during active disease. Input material: peripheral blood. CDR3 DNA: TGTGCCAGCAGCAGTCCCGGGACAGGGAACTTCTTC. Protein sequence: CASSSPGTGNFF.